The clone carrying this T cell receptor (beta chain) came up a few times. Its cognate antigen is unknown. The V end was cut by 5 bases, the J end by 1 base, with 17 bases between. The CDR3 is 16 residues long. Germline values: CDR1 MNHEY, CDR2 SMNVEV (reference sequence). The sample belongs to a study of cytomegalovirus exposure and HLA in healthy donors. General observations from the study: When a later analysis was performed, an Asian-associated ancestry cluster reportedly had fewer N-insertions than the approximately 600-donor mean. Many donors shared some public TCRs, even though most TCR sequences were rare. DRB1 showed the most TCR associations and HLA-C the fewest in a later analysis, as rates varied by HLA locus. Associated with cytomegalovirus, according to the listing, were around 160 TCR beta chains.

Use of 60 Vbeta and 13 Jbeta primers characterized the PCR. Repertoires were generated with immunoSEQ multiplex PCR, while TCRdb's copy carries only in-frame clones and drops some. The table records 100,000 to 140,000 clones, over 80% of them present only once. Material for sequencing was PBMCs. This TCR derives from a man aged 25 to 40 in good health and CMV-seropositive. The genes are TRBV27 and TRBJ1-1; D might be TRBD1 (6 bases). The CDR3 bases are TGTGCCAGCAGTCCCTCCCCCGGGACACCGAACACTGAAGCTTTCTTT. Translation: CASSPSPGTPNTEAFF.